Given below is one T cell receptor (beta chain) in context. It lacks a known antigen. Base qualities are not recorded, but no much larger clone differs from it by a single base. Receptor libraries were prepared by the immunoSEQ multiplex PCR assay. DNA from the cultured, isolated CD4+ T cells was subjected to TCR beta CDR3 sequencing. The source study handled its data this way. Non-productive TCR sequences were discarded, and reads were trimmed to the CDR3 region, with only CDR3s of 7 or more amino acids retained. Antigen-specific clonotypes were identified using the MANAFEST web app by comparison of expansion in peptide wells against reference cultures. To be called positive, a clone needed expansion at FDR<0.05 compared with the reference and with all other wells, an odds ratio greater than 5, and a frequency greater than 0.1% in two replicate wells. Cross-reactive clonotypes were defined as significantly expanded in SARS-CoV-2 spike wells and in at least one common cold coronavirus spike condition. CDR3 similarity was assessed by Levenshtein distance using the stringdist R package, and unrooted trees were constructed with ape in R 3.6.1. TCRdb took over this immuneACCESS table, retaining in-frame rearrangements with V and J assigned. Such tables are incomplete; in checked studies, under half of the missing clones stem from an unresolved V gene, and the remainder is unexplained. The V and J calls and clone size are taken from that table; D and trimming were inferred from the DNA. Present in this sample are some 30,000 clones, 75% to 90% of which were seen just once. Under 6.5% of the sample is in the top ten clones.

The CDR3, cysteine through phenylalanine, is 15 amino acids long. Of all the DNA, just the CDR3 is kept, 45 bases in frame from base 1. Via the germline V gene, CDR1 is SGHTA and CDR2 FQGNSA. Germline trimming: 2 bases from V, 7 bases from J; junction bases outside gene matches: 8. These data originate in a study of vaccination effects on CD4 cells after COVID-19 (dated 2022 in TCRdb). Regarding the complete study: Post-vaccine samples across the study were collected a median of 72 days after the second dose, with a range of 14 to 241. The study compared SARS-CoV-2 spike-specific CD4+ TCR repertoires before and after mRNA vaccination in COVID-19 convalescent patients and infection-naive vaccine recipients. In the study, cultures from other donors were sequenced using the Oncomine TCR Beta short-read assay on an Illumina iSeq 100. The full study included roughly 11 COVID-19 convalescent patients and a few SARS-CoV-2-naive healthy vaccine recipients.

In the ViraFEST assay, PBMC were stimulated with viral peptide pools, and antigen-specific CD4+ T cell clonotypes were then identified by expansion using TCR sequencing. After less than eleven days of culture, CD4+ T cells were isolated with the EasySep CD4+ T cell isolation kit. Two doses of either the BNT162b2 or the mRNA-1273 mRNA SARS-CoV-2 vaccine were administered to participants. Negative nucleocapsid antibody results before and after vaccination confirmed that the healthy vaccine recipients had no prior SARS-CoV-2 infection. About 2 million PBMC per well were cultured in IMDM with about 5% human AB serum, roughly 10 IU/ml IL-2 and gentamicin, plus 10 ug/ml peptides. Half of the culture medium was replaced with fresh IL-2-containing medium on days 3 and 7. Unless noted otherwise, every peptide stimulation condition was cultured in triplicate wells. Using Ficoll-Paque Plus gradient centrifugation, PBMC were separated from whole blood and then either used fresh or cryopreserved at -140C. The overlapping peptide pools covered the spike proteins of SARS-CoV-2 and of the common cold coronaviruses HCoV-NL63, HCoV-OC43 and HCoV-229E. The QIAamp micro DNA kit was used to extract genomic DNA from the cultured CD4+ T cells.

Overall study outcomes, separate from this receptor: The study was limited by a small number of convalescent patients, and early post-infection timepoints were lacking. Marked clonal contraction was observed in both infection-induced and vaccine-induced clones at late post-vaccination timepoints, consistent with waning T cell responses. In healthy vaccine recipients, vaccine-induced clones were almost all SARS-CoV-2 mono-reactive, with only 1 of 255 being cross-reactive with common cold coronaviruses.

The sample was CD4+ T cells from PBMCs cultured with SARS-CoV-2 spike peptides, taken after COVID-19 vaccination. This specimen's cell subset or site label, interpreted: SARS-CoV-2 spike overlapping peptide pool stimulation. The rearranged chain carries TRBV7-2 and TRBJ2-1, with 7 bases aligning to TRBD1. This TCR derives from a human donor who received a COVID-19 vaccine. Some clones in this sample may be carry-over from other donors' samples. The CDR3 amino acid sequence is: CASSLTRTGRNEQFF. The nucleotides are TGTGCCAGCAGCTTAACCCGGACAGGCCGGAATGAGCAGTTCTTC.